The next 20 T cell receptor beta chains were all read from a single sample in a study of radiotherapy plus CTLA-4 blockade in lung cancer. Sequenced by immunoSEQ multiplex PCR; TCRdb stores in-frame clones only, minus some. Seen here are 52,000 or so clones, roughly 84% observed once, and the top ten hold roughly 3.2%. Sequences were derived from peripheral blood, sampled from a patient treated with radiotherapy plus ipilimumab. The source of these receptors is a human donor with non-small cell lung cancer who had a partial response to radiotherapy plus ipilimumab.

The chain carries TRBV29-1 and TRBJ2-7; 7 bases align to TRBD1. The length of the CDR3 is 12 residues. Germline V CDR1 and CDR2: SQVTM, ANQGSEA. The ends lost 6 bases at V and 1 base at J; junction bases unmatched: 3. For the CDR3, the DNA is TGCAGCGTCCGACAGGGATCCTACGAGCAGTACTTC. It is translated as CSVRQGSYEQYF.

V is TRBV7-2 and J is TRBJ2-4, with TRBD2 matching over 10 bases. The CDR3 is 14 amino acids. Germline V CDR1 and CDR2: SGHTA, FQGNSA. Unmatched junction bases numbered 7, after V lost 5 bases and J lost 9 bases. The CDR3 sequence is CASSGRSGGSIQYF. CDR3 bases: TGTGCCAGCAGCGGACGTAGCGGGGGGAGCATTCAGTACTTC. Full variable domain (remainder filled in from reference TRBV7-2 and TRBJ2-4): GAGVSQSPSNKVTEKGKDVELRCDPISGHTALYWYRQSLGQGLEFLIYFQGNSAPDKSGLPSDRFSAERTGGSVSTLTIQRTQQEDSAVYLCASSGRSGGSIQYFGAGTRLSVL.

This clone was recorded only once. The gene calls are TRBV5-8 and TRBJ2-3; D possibly corresponds to TRBD2 (5 bases). The V gene lost 2 bases and the J gene lost 4 bases, with 8 bases spanning the gap. Germline lookup yields CDR1 SGHTS and CDR2 YDEGEE. The CDR3 runs to 13 residues. CDR3 bases: TGTGCCAGCAGCTTTGGTAGCGCAGATACGCAGTATTTT. As protein: CASSFGSADTQYF.

This clone was seen just once. The rearrangement uses TRBV4-1 and TRBJ2-3; 8 nucleotides match TRBD2. The V gene end was trimmed by 1 base and the J gene end by 3 bases; junction bases not matched to a gene: 6. The CDR3 extends over 16 amino acids. Germline CDR1 reads MGHRA; CDR2 reads YSYEKL. The CDR3 DNA reads TGCGCCAGCAGCCAAGCCCGGGGGGGCTTGACAGATACGCAGTATTTT. This sequence encodes CASSQARGGLTDTQYF.

This clone is medium-sized. The chain has TRBV9 and TRBJ1-2; D call uncertain. The V end lost 0 bases, the J end lost 7 bases, and 7 bases lay between the germline ends. The CDR3 is 12 amino acids. Germline lookup yields CDR1 SGDLS and CDR2 YYNGEE. This CDR3 reads CASSVGSSGYTF. The CDR3 DNA reads as TGTGCCAGCAGCGTAGGCAGTTCTGGCTACACCTTC.

V is TRBV6-4 and J is TRBJ1-1, with 8 positions matching TRBD1. Per germline, CDR1 MRHNA and CDR2 SNTAGT. CDR3 length: 16 residues. J lost 5 bases, V lost 0 bases, and 8 bases had no gene match. The CDR3, as DNA: TGTGCCAGCAGTGACTCATATAGGACAGGGAGGACTGAAGCTTTCTTT. Amino acids: CASSDSYRTGRTEAFF.

This clone was seen more than once but under ten times. The chain is built from TRBV29-1 and TRBJ2-7; 8 nucleotides agree with TRBD1. The CDR3 totals 12 residues. In germline, CDR1 is SQVTM, CDR2 ANQGSEA. The trim removed 7 bases at V and 5 bases at J, leaving 7 bases unmatched. The CDR3 DNA is TGCAGCGGTGGACAGGGTGATGACGAGCAGTACTTC. Its translation: CSGGQGDDEQYF.

The gene calls are TRBV7-9 and TRBJ1-1; 12 nucleotides line up with TRBD1. J lost 5 bases, V lost 5 bases, and 9 bases had no gene match. In germline, CDR1 is SEHNR, CDR2 FQNEAQ (reference sequence). This CDR3 region has 16 residues. The CDR3 here is CASSKSWDRGPTEAFF. CDR3 nucleotides: TGTGCCAGCAGCAAAAGTTGGGACAGGGGGCCAACTGAAGCTTTCTTT.

The rearrangement uses TRBV5-5 and TRBJ1-1; D may be TRBD1 (6 bases). V was shortened by 4 bases and J by 1 base, with 17 bases between the two germline ends. The CDR3 is 16 amino acids. Germline V lookup: CDR1 SGHKS, CDR2 YYEKEE (reference sequence). Written as DNA, the CDR3 is TGTGCCAGCAGCCATTACAGGGAATCGCGGAACACTGAAGCTTTCTTT. Protein sequence: CASSHYRESRNTEAFF.

The rearrangement joins TRBV2 to TRBJ2-7; D possibly corresponds to TRBD2 (6 bases). With 6 bases removed from V and 5 bases from J, the gap between germline ends came to 14 bases. Germline V CDR1 and CDR2: SNHLY, FYNNEI. The CDR3 extends over 13 amino acids. CDR3 nucleotide sequence: TGTGCCAGCAGACAGGAGGGTCTCCACGAGCAGTACTTC. As protein: CASRQEGLHEQYF.

This clone showed up just once. The V gene is TRBV5-1, the J gene TRBJ1-4, with TRBD1 as a possible D gene (6 bases). The V and J ends lost 4 bases and 6 bases respectively, with 13 bases between them. The CDR3 has 14 residues. Germline V gene lookup returns CDR1 SGHRS and CDR2 YFSETQ. The CDR3 sequence: CASSTRGMDEKLFF. The CDR3 coding sequence is TGCGCCAGCAGCACCAGGGGTATGGATGAAAAACTGTTTTTT.

The DNA of the CDR3 is TGTGCCAGCAGCTTCGGGGGAGGGACTGAAGCTTTCTTT. This codes for CASSFGGGTEAFF. The rearrangement links TRBV7-9 to TRBJ1-1; the D gene is possibly TRBD1 (5 bases). Deletions cut 3 bases from V and 5 bases from J, with 10 bases between. The CDR3 sequence is 13 residues long. The germline CDR1 and CDR2 sequences are SEHNR and FQNEAQ (reference sequence).

This clone was detected a few times. The chain links TRBV2 to TRBJ1-5; 10 bases line up with TRBD1. After removal of 6 bases from V and 4 bases from J, the junction contained 6 bases not matched to a gene. The germline V gene encodes CDR1 SNHLY and CDR2 FYNNEI. The CDR3 runs to 15 residues. In DNA form, the CDR3 reads TGTGCCAGCAGGGCGGGACAGGGGTGGAATCAGCCCCAGCATTTT. Encoded protein: CASRAGQGWNQPQHF.

There are a few counts of this clone. The chain carries TRBV2 and TRBJ1-2; 8 nucleotides agree with TRBD1. The J segment lost 3 bases and the V segment lost 5 bases, leaving 2 bases of the junction unmatched. From germline, CDR1 is SNHLY and CDR2 FYNNEI. The CDR3 covers 13 residues. CDR3 sequence reads: CASSLTGDYGYTF. The CDR3 DNA reads TGTGCCAGCAGTCTGACAGGGGACTATGGCTACACCTTC. Based on the CDR3 plus reference TRBV2 and TRBJ1-2, the full variable domain is EPEVTQTPSHQVTQMGQEVILRCVPISNHLYFYWYRQILGQKVEFLVSFYNNEISEKSEIFDDQFSVERPDGSNFTLKIRSTKLEDSAMYFCASSLTGDYGYTFGSGTRLTVV.

V and J are TRBV7-2 and TRBJ1-6, with D possibly being TRBD1 (6 bases). V was trimmed by 5 bases and J by 1 base, leaving 9 bases between them. The germline V gene encodes CDR1 SGHTA and CDR2 FQGNSA. This CDR3 has 15 amino acids. CDR3 DNA: TGTGCCAGCAGCCAACAGGGATCCTATAATTCACCCCTCCACTTT. As protein: CASSQQGSYNSPLHF.

The sample holds a few counts of this clone. The CDR3 DNA reads TGTGCCAGCAGCTTAGCGGGGACAGACCAAGAGACCCAGTACTTC. Translating gives CASSLAGTDQETQYF. The chain has TRBV7-6 and TRBJ2-5, with 7 bases lining up with TRBD1. This CDR3 comprises 15 residues. The junction had 1 base not matched to a gene; V was cut back by 0 bases and J by 0 bases. The germline CDR1 and CDR2 sequences are SGHVS and FNYEAQ.

The rearrangement links TRBV7-2 to TRBJ2-7; D perhaps matches TRBD2 (6 bases). V gave up 4 bases and J gave up 0 bases, with 7 bases separating them. This CDR3 has 13 residues. Germline-derived CDR1 and CDR2 are SGHTA and FQGNSA. CDR3 coding DNA: TGTGCCAGCAGCTCGGGACTCTCCTACGAGCAGTACTTC. Amino acid sequence: CASSSGLSYEQYF.

This clone was observed a single time. The DNA for the CDR3 is TGTGCCAGCAGCCGGGGGGTTGGGGGATACCCCTACGAGCAGTACTTC. It specifies CASSRGVGGYPYEQYF. This chain uses TRBV27 with TRBJ2-7, with 7 bases aligning to TRBD2. J gave up 2 bases and V 6 bases, and 13 bases lay outside the gene matches. Germline V gives CDR1 MNHEY, CDR2 SMNVEV (reference sequence). This CDR3 region has 16 residues.

The chain combines TRBV11-1 with TRBJ1-6; 9 bases map to TRBD1. Per the germline V gene, CDR1 is SGHAT and CDR2 is FQDESV (reference sequence). The CDR3 is 14 residues long. V gave up 5 bases and J gave up 8 bases; unmatched junction bases: 4. CDR3 in amino acids: CASSADRGDSPLHF. The CDR3 coding sequence is TGTGCCAGCAGCGCGGACAGGGGAGATTCACCCCTCCACTTT.

The CDR3: CASSLGTVNQPQHF. In nucleotides, the CDR3 is TGTGCCAGCAGCCTAGGGACAGTCAATCAGCCCCAGCATTTT. The rearrangement joins TRBV6-1 to TRBJ1-5; 7 nucleotides line up with TRBD1. This CDR3 is 14 amino acids long. The germline V gene encodes CDR1 MNHNS and CDR2 SASEGT. With V trimmed by 6 bases and J by 3 bases, 5 bases remained unmatched.